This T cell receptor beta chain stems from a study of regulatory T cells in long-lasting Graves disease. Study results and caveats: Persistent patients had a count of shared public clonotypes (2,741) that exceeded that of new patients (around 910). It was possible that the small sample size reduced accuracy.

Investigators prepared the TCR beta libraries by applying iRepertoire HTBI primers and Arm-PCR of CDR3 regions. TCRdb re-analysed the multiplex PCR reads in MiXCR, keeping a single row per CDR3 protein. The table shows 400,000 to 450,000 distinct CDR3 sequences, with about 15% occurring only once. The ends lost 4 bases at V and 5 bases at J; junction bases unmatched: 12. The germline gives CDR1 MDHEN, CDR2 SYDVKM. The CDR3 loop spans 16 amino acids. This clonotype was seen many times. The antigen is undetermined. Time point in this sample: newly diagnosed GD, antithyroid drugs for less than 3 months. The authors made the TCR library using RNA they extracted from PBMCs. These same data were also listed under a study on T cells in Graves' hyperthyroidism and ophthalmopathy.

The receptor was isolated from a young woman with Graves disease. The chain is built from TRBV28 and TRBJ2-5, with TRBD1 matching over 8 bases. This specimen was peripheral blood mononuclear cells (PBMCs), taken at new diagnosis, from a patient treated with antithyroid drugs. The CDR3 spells CASSSPGQGGGETQYF. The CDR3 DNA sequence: TGTGCCAGCAGTTCCCCCGGACAGGGTGGGGGGGAGACCCAGTACTTC.